The TCR beta chain described here comes from a study of T-cell memory formation after mild COVID-19. Study-level information: The study found TCR clusters largely donor specific.

V shed 8 bases and J 6 bases; nucleotides not matched to a gene: 9. Germline V gene data show CDR1 as SGHTA and CDR2 as FQGNSA. The CDR3 runs to 15 residues. TCRdb re-analysed the 5' RACE reads in MiXCR, keeping a single row per CDR3 protein. The data show 350,000 or so distinct CDR3 sequences, more than 20% seen once. This clonotype was detected ten times or more. What was sequenced was PBMCs or a T cell subset sorted from them (not recorded which). The V call is TRBV7-2, the J call TRBJ1-6; 8 bases match TRBD1. The origin of this receptor is a man younger than 35 who had mild COVID-19 (a few samples of this study predate the infection). Cell type and time point are not known. CDR3 amino acids: CASRGQGGTNSPLHF. The CDR3 region has the DNA TGTGCCAGCCGAGGACAGGGAGGGACTAATTCACCCCTCCACTTT. The full variable domain, completed using reference TRBV7-2 and TRBJ1-6, is GAGVSQSPSNKVTEKGKDVELRCDPISGHTALYWYRQSLGQGLEFLIYFQGNSAPDKSGLPSDRFSAERTGGSVSTLTIQRTQQEDSAVYLCASRGQGGTNSPLHFGNGTRLTVT.